A selection of T cell receptor beta chains follows, all from one sample in a study of T cell responses to AZD1222 COVID-19 vaccine. Profiled with immunoSEQ multiplex PCR; TCRdb holds only in-frame clones, not every one. The sample has some 160,000 clones, roughly 90% seen once; the top ten hold roughly 1.5%. Material: peripheral blood, obtained on day 0 of AZD1222 vaccination. The receptors here all came from an adult in good health. The CDR3 runs from the conserved cysteine through the conserved F or W. The D gene is left open where the match is weak. Some rows mark clone size as missing; the rest say once, few, many or name a class of expanded clone.

J | V | size | length | D | DNA | CDR3
TRBJ1-1 | TRBV27 | once | 15 | TRBD1 | TGTGCCAGCAGTTTCCAGGGACAGGGGAACACTGAAGCTTTCTTT | CASSFQGQGNTEAFF
TRBJ1-5 | TRBV3-1/TRBV3-2 | - | 14 | - | TGTGCCAGCAGCTCCTCTCCAGGCAATCAGCCCCAGCATTTT | CASSSSPGNQPQHF
TRBJ1-1 | TRBV4-1 | - | 13 | - | TGCGCCAGCAGGGAAGGGGGGTACACTGAAGCTTTCTTT | CASREGGYTEAFF
TRBJ1-2 | TRBV6-2/TRBV6-3 | - | 14 | - | TGTGCCAGCAGCCCCGGGGCGGAGAGAAGTGGCTACACCTTC | CASSPGAERSGYTF
TRBJ1-1 | TRBV4-3 | - | 13 | - | TGCGCCAGCAGCCGCACCTTTAACACTGAAGCTTTCTTT | CASSRTFNTEAFF
TRBJ1-5 | TRBV23-1 | - | 15 | TRBD1 | TGCGCCAGCAGTCAATGGGACAGGGAGGATCAGCCCCAGCATTTT | CASSQWDREDQPQHF
TRBJ1-2 | TRBV7-9 | - | 13 | TRBD1 | TGTGCCAGCAGCTACGGGACAGGGTATGGCTACACCTTC | CASSYGTGYGYTF
TRBJ1-1 | TRBV2 | once | 14 | - | TGTGCCAGCAGTGAAACCGTGGCAAGTACTGAAGCTTTCTTT | CASSETVASTEAFF
TRBJ2-2 | TRBV5-1 | - | 17 | TRBD2 | TGCGCCAGCAGCTTGCTCGCGGGGGTTACGAACACCGGGGAGCTGTTTTTT | CASSLLAGVTNTGELFF
TRBJ2-7 | TRBV18 | few | 13 | - | TGTGCCAGCTCACCAACGAGCCTCCTAGAGCAGTACTTC | CASSPTSLLEQYF
TRBJ2-1 | TRBV24-1 | - | 16 | - | TGTGCCACCAGTGATTCCGGGACTCTCTCCTACAATGAGCAGTTCTTC | CATSDSGTLSYNEQFF
TRBJ1-2 | TRBV6-5 | - | 15 | - | TGTGCCAGCATCGTGGGGGACCCCCGACGGGATGGCTACACCTTC | CASIVGDPRRDGYTF
TRBJ1-1 | TRBV9 | once | 15 | - | TGTGCCAGCAGCGTAGGTGGCTCCAGACCCACTGAAGCTTTCTTT | CASSVGGSRPTEAFF
TRBJ1-3 | TRBV5-1 | - | 15 | - | TGCGCCAGCAGCCTGGCCTTCGTATCTGGAAACACCATATATTTT | CASSLAFVSGNTIYF
TRBJ2-5 | TRBV7-8 | once | 16 | - | TGTGCCAGCAGCGCCCATACAGGGACCGGCCAAGAGACCCAGTACTTC | CASSAHTGTGQETQYF
TRBJ1-5 | TRBV11-2 | few | 15 | TRBD1 | TGTGCCAGCAGCTTAGTCCAGGGGGCAGGTCAGCCCCAGCATTTT | CASSLVQGAGQPQHF
TRBJ1-4 | TRBV29-1 | - | 14 | - | TGCAGCGTTGGAAGACTAGCAACTAATGAAAAACTGTTTTTT | CSVGRLATNEKLFF
TRBJ2-7 | TRBV10-2 | - | 16 | TRBD2 | TGCGCCAGCAGGGGAGGACTAGCGGGGGGGCCATACGAGCAGTACTTC | CASRGGLAGGPYEQYF
TRBJ1-5 | TRBV6-1 | - | 13 | - | TGTGCCAGCAGTGATAGGGGTAATCAGCCCCAGCATTTT | CASSDRGNQPQHF
TRBJ1-2 | TRBV18 | - | 13 | - | TGTGCCAGCTCAAGAATGGGGGACAATGGCTACACCTTC | CASSRMGDNGYTF
TRBJ2-1 | TRBV11-3 | - | 15 | TRBD1 | TGTGCCAGCAGCTTGGACAGGGGAACCTACAATGAGCAGTTCTTC | CASSLDRGTYNEQFF
TRBJ2-7 | TRBV5-4 | - | 14 | - | TGTGCCACGTCCGTGGGCTCTGACTCCTACGAGCAGTACTTC | CATSVGSDSYEQYF
TRBJ2-1 | TRBV19 | large | 15 | - | TGTGCCAGTAGTTCCGTAGCAGGGCCTTACAATGAGCAGTTCTTC | CASSSVAGPYNEQFF
TRBJ1-1 | TRBV11-3 | - | 15 | TRBD1 | TGTGCCAGCAGCTATCCGAGGACAGGGAACACTGAAGCTTTCTTT | CASSYPRTGNTEAFF
TRBJ1-1 | TRBV2 | - | 13 | TRBD1 | TGTGCCACCGGGGGACAGAGGAACACTGAAGCTTTCTTT | CATGGQRNTEAFF
TRBJ2-1 | TRBV1 | - | 15 | - | TGCACCAGCAGCCAAGGAGCGGGGGGCTACAATGAGCAGTTCTTC | CTSSQGAGGYNEQFF
TRBJ1-2 | TRBV18 | - | 16 | TRBD1 | TGTGCCAGCTCACTGAGTCCGGGACAGGGGTCGTTTGGCTACACCTTC | CASSLSPGQGSFGYTF
TRBJ2-1 | TRBV18 | few | 16 | TRBD1 | TGTGCCAGCTCACCCGTACAGGGGGCGGCCTACAATGAGCAGTTCTTC | CASSPVQGAAYNEQFF
TRBJ1-5 | TRBV6-2/TRBV6-3 | - | 20 | TRBD1 | TGTGCCAGCAGTTACAACGGGAACAGGGGGCCAAGTTTTAGCAATCAGCCCCAGCATTTT | CASSYNGNRGPSFSNQPQHF
TRBJ1-2 | TRBV24-1 | - | 15 | - | TGTGCCACCAGTGACCCACGTCCGGACAAGCGGAGCTACACCTTC | CATSDPRPDKRSYTF
TRBJ2-1 | TRBV4-2 | - | 12 | TRBD1 | TGTGCCAGCAGCCAAGGGACAGGGAAGCAGTTCTTC | CASSQGTGKQFF
TRBJ1-1 | TRBV19 | once | 17 | TRBD1 | TGTGCCAGCAGAATCCGGGGTGACAGGGGTCGGAACACTGAAGCTTTCTTT | CASRIRGDRGRNTEAFF
TRBJ1-3 | TRBV6-6 | - | 15 | - | TGTGCCAGCAGACCGGACGGACCCTCTGGAAACACCATATATTTT | CASRPDGPSGNTIYF
TRBJ1-5 | TRBV6-1 | - | 15 | - | TGTGCCAGCAGTGAACCTCCGAATAGCAATCAGCCCCAGCATTTT | CASSEPPNSNQPQHF
TRBJ2-3 | TRBV29-1 | - | 13 | - | TGCAGCGTGTGTGGCATAGGGACAGATACGCAGTATTTT | CSVCGIGTDTQYF
TRBJ2-1 | TRBV20-1 | - | 14 | - | TGCAGTGCTAGTATCGGAAACTCCTACAATGAGCAGTTCTTC | CSASIGNSYNEQFF
TRBJ2-4 | TRBV6-5 | - | 16 | TRBD2 | TGTGCCAGCAGTTACACCGGGGGGGGTTCCAAAAACATTCAGTACTTC | CASSYTGGGSKNIQYF
TRBJ2-5 | TRBV7-6 | - | 15 | TRBD1 | TGTGCCAGCAGCATCCGGGACAGGGAGGAAGAGACCCAGTACTTC | CASSIRDREEETQYF
TRBJ1-1 | TRBV6-5 | - | 14 | TRBD1 | TGTGCCAGCAGGGACAGGGATCGGAACACTGAAGCTTTCTTT | CASRDRDRNTEAFF
TRBJ1-5 | TRBV7-2 | once | 16 | - | TGTGCCAGCAGGACAACGGGGCAGGGCCTCAATCAGCCCCAGCATTTT | CASRTTGQGLNQPQHF
TRBJ1-5 | TRBV7-6 | - | 13 | - | TGTGCCAGCAGCTTAGAGCCCGGGACATCCCAGCATTTT | CASSLEPGTSQHF
TRBJ2-7 | TRBV19 | - | 14 | - | TGTGCCAGTAACCGCGGACAGCCCCCCTACGAGCAGTACTTC | CASNRGQPPYEQYF
TRBJ2-7 | TRBV9 | - | 15 | TRBD1 | TGTGCCAGCAGCCCTCAGACAGGGGGTATCGGCGAGCAGTACTTC | CASSPQTGGIGEQYF
TRBJ2-2 | TRBV9 | - | 16 | TRBD1 | TGTGCCAGCAGCGGAGACAGGGGGCATGACACCGGGGAGCTGTTTTTT | CASSGDRGHDTGELFF
TRBJ1-1 | TRBV27 | - | 13 | - | TGTGCCAGCAGTTTGAGGAGGGGTACTGAAGCTTTCTTT | CASSLRRGTEAFF
TRBJ2-7 | TRBV6-5 | - | 15 | TRBD1 | TGTGCCAGCAGACAAACGGGACAGGGGGCGTCAGAGCAGTACTTC | CASRQTGQGASEQYF
TRBJ2-5 | TRBV5-1 | once | 15 | TRBD1 | TGCGCCAGCAGCTTAGGGGGCGCGATGAAAGAGACCCAGTACTTC | CASSLGGAMKETQYF
TRBJ2-7 | TRBV18 | - | 12 | - | TGTGCCAGCTCACCAGTCTTGGGGGAGCAGTACTTC | CASSPVLGEQYF
TRBJ1-5 | TRBV18 | few | 13 | - | TGTGCCAGCTCACCCCGAACAGGGCAGCCCCAGCATTTT | CASSPRTGQPQHF
TRBJ2-1 | TRBV7-2 | - | 15 | - | TGTGCCAGCAGCTTTCGTGCGGGTTTAATTGCGGAGCAGTTCTTC | CASSFRAGLIAEQFF
TRBJ2-1 | TRBV29-1 | - | 15 | TRBD2 | TGCAGCGTTGACTCTAGCGGGGGGATCTACAATGAGCAGTTCTTC | CSVDSSGGIYNEQFF
TRBJ1-1 | TRBV2 | - | 16 | TRBD1 | TGTGCCAGCAGTCGAGCCCTTCAGGGGGGGAACACTGAAGCTTTCTTT | CASSRALQGGNTEAFF
TRBJ2-7 | TRBV19 | - | 15 | - | TGTGCCAGTAGTACCTCCCCGGTCCTGTCCCACGAGCAGTACTTC | CASSTSPVLSHEQYF
TRBJ1-1 | TRBV11-1 | - | 13 | - | TGTGCCAGCAGCACTACAGGGAACACTGAAGCTTTCTTT | CASSTTGNTEAFF
TRBJ2-3 | TRBV4-1 | - | 15 | - | TGCGCCAGCAGTCTCCGGGACTGGGGCACAGATACGCAGTATTTT | CASSLRDWGTDTQYF
TRBJ1-5 | TRBV4-2 | - | 18 | - | TGTGCCAGCAGCAAAACGATCACTGGAGGGTGGGACAATCAGCCCCAGCATTTT | CASSKTITGGWDNQPQHF
TRBJ2-2 | TRBV3-1/TRBV3-2 | - | 15 | TRBD2 | TGTGCCGTGGGGCGGACTAGCGGTTCCACCGGGGAGCTGTTTTTT | CAVGRTSGSTGELFF
TRBJ1-2 | TRBV6-5 | - | 15 | - | TGTGCCAGCAGTACACGGGACGGGGGGTTCTATGGCTACACCTTC | CASSTRDGGFYGYTF
TRBJ2-1 | TRBV27 | - | 16 | TRBD2 | TGTGCCAGCAGTTTATTTGGGACTAGCGGGAGAGGTTGGCAGTTCTTC | CASSLFGTSGRGWQFF
TRBJ1-1 | TRBV15 | - | 17 | - | TGTGCCACCAGCAGAATAAAGACATCCTCCATGAACACTGAAGCTTTCTTT | CATSRIKTSSMNTEAFF